This TCR beta chain was identified during a study of blood T cell repertoires in COVID-19. Using immunoSEQ multiplex PCR, the repertoire was profiled, and TCRdb retains in-frame clones only, with some absent. The sample has around 120,000 clones, around 80% seen once. CDR1 SGHVS and CDR2 FQNEAQ come from the germline V gene. CDR3 length equals 14 residues. V was trimmed by 7 bases and J by 2 bases, leaving 14 bases between them. What was sequenced was peripheral blood. V and J are TRBV7-8 and TRBJ1-2, with unresolved D. The receptor was isolated from a man aged 65 to 79 with acute or convalescent COVID-19. The CDR3 nucleotides are TGTGCCAGCACCCTCATGGCATCAAACTATGGCTACACCTTC. As protein: CASTLMASNYGYTF. The full variable domain, rest sourced from reference TRBV7-8 and TRBJ1-2, is GAGVSQSPRYKVAKRGQDVALRCDPISGHVSLFWYQQALGQGPEFLTYFQNEAQLDKSGLPSDRFFAERPEGSVSTLKIQRTQQEDSAVYLCASTLMASNYGYTFGSGTRLTVV.